Shown below are 6 T cell receptor beta chains from a single sample sequenced in a study of OX40 agonist ivuxolimab in advanced cancers. Assay: immunoSEQ multiplex PCR; the TCRdb copy retains only in-frame clones and omits some. The sample has about 78,000 clones, around 94% seen once. Specimen: CD4+ or CD8+ T cells sorted from blood, collected in a trial of the OX40 agonist ivuxolimab. The receptors stem from an adult with an advanced solid tumor such as melanoma, head and neck, liver or kidney cancer.

As for this clone: Within the sample, other DNA sequences also encode this same CDR3. The chain combines TRBV2 with TRBJ1-1; D possibly corresponds to TRBD1 (5 bases). Trimming took 5 bases from V and 4 from J, leaving 11 bases between them. Germline V gives CDR1 SNHLY, CDR2 FYNNEI. The length of the CDR3 is 13 residues. DNA of the CDR3: TGTGCCAGCAGTCCTACGGGGGGCACTGAAGCTTTCTTT. This sequence encodes CASSPTGGTEAFF.

The rearrangement joins TRBV5-1 to TRBJ2-7; D may be TRBD1 or TRBD2 (5 bases each). The V and J ends lost 0 bases and 3 bases respectively, with 22 bases between them. The CDR3 runs to 18 residues. Germline loops: CDR1 SGHRS, CDR2 YFSETQ. The CDR3: CASSLGPRDQGNGYEQYF. CDR3 in DNA: TGCGCCAGCAGCTTGGGGCCCAGGGACCAAGGCAACGGCTACGAGCAGTACTTC.

The V and J genes are TRBV5-1 and TRBJ2-1; D may match TRBD1 or TRBD2 (5 bases each). V lost 6 bases and J lost 7, with 17 bases in between. This CDR3 spans 14 amino acids. Germline values: CDR1 SGHRS, CDR2 YFSETQ. This CDR3 reads CASNGDRLGNEQFF. The DNA of the CDR3 is TGCGCCAGCAACGGGGACCGGCTTGGAAATGAGCAGTTCTTC.

The V gene is TRBV6-5, the J gene TRBJ1-1; no definite D call. The germline V and J ends were trimmed by 2 bases and 4 bases, with 17 bases remaining between them. The CDR3 sequence is 16 residues long. Germline-derived CDR1 and CDR2 are MNHEY and SVGAGI. DNA for the CDR3: TGTGCCAGCAGTTACAGGATGGGCTTAGGGAGCACTGAAGCTTTCTTT. The encoded protein is CASSYRMGLGSTEAFF.

The table lists this clone with a count of one. The chain uses TRBV5-1 and TRBJ2-2, with 7 nucleotides matching TRBD2. J was trimmed by 7 bases and V by 2 bases; bases with no gene match: 8. CDR1 and CDR2 from the germline V gene are SGHRS and YFSETQ. CDR3 length: 15 residues. CDR3 bases: TGCGCCAGCAGCTTCGATGCGGGAGAAAACGGGGAGCTGTTTTTT. It is translated as CASSFDAGENGELFF.

The V and J genes are TRBV5-1 and TRBJ2-1, with TRBD2 matching over 11 bases. The trim removed 2 bases at V and 9 bases at J, leaving 7 bases unmatched. Germline CDR1 reads SGHRS; CDR2 reads YFSETQ. This CDR3 has 15 amino acids. The CDR3 sequence: CASSFLAGGRGEQFF. CDR3 nucleotides: TGCGCCAGCAGCTTCCTAGCGGGAGGCAGGGGTGAGCAGTTCTTC.